The 28 T cell receptor beta chains in this list originate from one sample, sequenced in a study of T-cell reconstitution after alpha-beta-depleted transplantation in children. Preparation of the TCRbeta library involved a method that used unique molecular identifiers. TCRdb recomputed calls from the PCR reads with MiXCR, one row per CDR3 protein. The data contain 15,000 or so distinct CDR3 sequences, 4.5% to 6% of them singletons. Sequenced here: PBMCs, sampled before TCRalphabeta/CD19-depleted stem cell transplant. These receptors all stem from a boy between 5 and 17 years old with acute lymphoblastic leukemia, due to receive a stem cell transplant.

Ten or more counts support this clonotype. The chain joins TRBV7-9 to TRBJ1-5; D is ambiguous. The V gene's germline CDR1 is SEHNR and CDR2 FQNEAQ (reference sequence). This CDR3 contains 15 residues. Trimming removed 1 base from V and 0 bases from J, with 7 bases in between. This chain's CDR3 is CASSLGVSSNQPQHF. DNA of the CDR3: TGTGCCAGCAGCTTAGGGGTTTCTAGCAATCAGCCCCAGCATTTT.

This clonotype appeared many times. The junction differs from germline at one of its ends, possibly a read error. The V call is TRBV12-3 or TRBV12-4, the J call TRBJ2-1; possibly TRBD1 for D (6 bases). The CDR3 contains 12 residues. CDR3 bases: TGTGCCAGCAGTTCTAACAGGGTCGGTTTGGTCTTC. Its translation is CASSSNRVGLVF.

The table lists this clonotype with many counts. The chain employs TRBV7-2 and TRBJ2-5, with D tentatively TRBD2 (6 bases). The V end lost 6 bases, the J end lost 1 base, and 9 bases lay between the germline ends. CDR1 is SGHTA and CDR2 is FQGNSA in the germline V gene. The CDR3 loop spans 13 amino acids. For the CDR3, the DNA is TGTGCCAGCAGATCCGGGGGCCAAGAGACCCAGTACTTC. It encodes CASRSGGQETQYF.

The chain employs TRBV4-3 and TRBJ1-5; TRBD1 agrees at 8 bases. Germline CDR1 is LGHNA and CDR2 is YSLEER. V shed 9 bases, J shed 2 bases, and the junction held 15 bases outside the gene matches. The CDR3 totals 17 residues. This chain's CDR3 is CASTGPPGGCGNQPQHF. CDR3 DNA: TGCGCCAGTACGGGCCCCCCAGGGGGCTGCGGCAATCAGCCCCAGCATTTT.

Ten or more counts support this clonotype. The rearrangement uses TRBV11-2 and TRBJ2-3, with D unresolved. Germline V lookup: CDR1 SGHAT, CDR2 FQNNGV. V was cut by 1 base and J by 6 bases, with 8 bases left in between. The CDR3 has 13 amino acids. The CDR3 spells CASSLVRQDTQYF. The CDR3 bases are TGTGCCAGCAGCTTAGTTCGTCAGGATACGCAGTATTTT.

This clonotype came up many times. This chain connects TRBV5-6 to TRBJ1-3; D is perhaps TRBD1 (6 bases). The V gene lost 0 bases and the J gene lost 4 bases, with 14 bases spanning the gap. The germline V gene encodes CDR1 SGHDT and CDR2 YYEEEE. This CDR3 is 16 amino acids long. This CDR3 reads CASSLDMGARGNTIYF. As DNA, the CDR3 is TGTGCCAGCAGCTTGGATATGGGGGCGCGGGGAAACACCATATATTTT.

This clonotype showed up many times. The CDR3 sequence is CAAGEDTGELFF. DNA for the CDR3: TGTGCCGCGGGGGAGGACACCGGGGAGCTGTTTTTT. This chain connects TRBV28 to TRBJ2-2; 7 bases are shared with TRBD2. The CDR3 runs to 12 residues. CDR1 and CDR2 from the germline V gene are MDHEN and SYDVKM. J was trimmed by 3 bases and V by 11 bases; bases with no gene match: 3.

This clonotype has at least ten counts. This chain uses TRBV27 with TRBJ2-7; D perhaps matches TRBD1 (6 bases). Trimming pared 2 bases from V and 6 bases from J, leaving 14 bases between. This CDR3 is built from 14 residues. Germline loops: CDR1 MNHEY, CDR2 SMNVEV (reference sequence). The CDR3 sequence is CASSLNRVSFEQYF. The CDR3 coding sequence is TGTGCCAGCAGTTTAAACAGGGTCTCGTTCGAGCAGTACTTC.

By share, this clonotype counts as medium-sized (0.01 to 0.1%). The V call is TRBV27, the J call TRBJ2-1; D perhaps matches TRBD1 (5 bases). The CDR3 consists of 12 residues. Between the trimmed V and J ends, which lost 2 bases and 8 bases, there was a span of 7 bases. Germline V lookup: CDR1 MNHEY, CDR2 SMNVEV (reference sequence). In DNA form, the CDR3 reads TGTGCCAGCAGTTTACAGGGCCATGAGCAGTTCTTC. Protein sequence: CASSLQGHEQFF.

This clonotype was counted ten times or more. J is TRBJ2-2 and V is TRBV4-1; no definite D call. V lost 2 bases and J lost 13, with 23 bases in between. The CDR3 extends over 16 amino acids. Germline V gives CDR1 MGHRA, CDR2 YSYEKL. CDR3 region: CASSQRPDLTTSGLFF. In nucleotides, the CDR3 is TGCGCCAGCAGCCAAAGGCCGGATCTAACGACAAGTGGGCTGTTTTTT.

The table lists this clonotype with a few counts. The chain combines TRBV6-5 with TRBJ2-7; 8 positions agree with TRBD1. The CDR3 has 14 amino acids. The J segment lost 6 bases and the V segment lost 2 bases, leaving 6 bases of the junction unmatched. The germline V gene has CDR1 MNHEY and CDR2 SVGAGI. CDR3 DNA: TGTGCCAGCAGTTACGGGCAGGGGGCTAGCGAGCAGTACTTC. Protein product: CASSYGQGASEQYF.

This clonotype was recorded at least ten times. This chain links TRBV2 with TRBJ1-5; D perhaps matches TRBD1 (6 bases). CDR1 SNHLY and CDR2 FYNNEI come from the germline V gene. The CDR3 extends over 16 amino acids. V lost 6 bases, J lost 2 bases, and 17 bases lay in between. CDR3 bases: TGTGCCAGCAGAAAAATGCAGGGGAGAGGCAATCAGCCCCAGCATTTT. Protein: CASRKMQGRGNQPQHF.

This clonotype was recorded many times. CDR3 region: CASSERPAMNTEAFF. CDR3 bases: TGTGCCAGCAGTGAAAGGCCAGCCATGAACACTGAAGCTTTCTTT. This chain uses TRBV6-1 with TRBJ1-1; D is undetermined. The CDR3 totals 15 residues. Deletions cut 2 bases from V and 0 bases from J, with 10 bases between. Germline CDR1 and CDR2: MNHNS and SASEGT.

This clonotype was observed at least ten times. The chain combines TRBV7-6 with TRBJ1-3; tentatively, D is TRBD1 (5 bases). Trimming shortened V by 2 bases and J by 2 bases, and 7 bases separated the two germline ends. CDR1 and CDR2 (germline): SGHVS, FNYEAQ. The CDR3 runs to 14 residues. The CDR3 spells CASSLSTAGNTIYF. The CDR3 DNA is TGTGCCAGCAGCTTATCGACAGCTGGAAACACCATATATTTT.

This clonotype was seen repeatedly, ten times or more. V usage is TRBV7-2 and J usage is TRBJ2-5; 12 bases fit TRBD2. Germline V lookup: CDR1 SGHTA, CDR2 FQGNSA. The CDR3 totals 16 residues. V lost 5 bases and J lost 5; bases outside the gene matches: 9. Here the CDR3 reads CASSNLAGGRGETQYF. CDR3 nucleotide sequence: TGTGCCAGCAGCAACCTAGCGGGAGGGCGGGGGGAGACCCAGTACTTC.

This clonotype qualifies as medium-sized (0.01 to 0.1%). The V call is TRBV27, the J call TRBJ1-5; D is uncertain. Germline V gives CDR1 MNHEY, CDR2 SMNVEV (reference sequence). CDR3 length: 15 amino acids. Trimming pared 2 bases from V and 3 bases from J, leaving 11 bases between. As DNA, the CDR3 is TGTGCCAGCAGTTTAGATTGGGGATCCAATCAGCCCCAGCATTTT. Its translation is CASSLDWGSNQPQHF.

This clonotype has a count of ten or more. V usage is TRBV5-1 and J usage is TRBJ1-2, with 8 bases that match TRBD1. This CDR3 region has 14 residues. Germline V CDR1 and CDR2: SGHRS, YFSETQ. The V segment lost 7 bases and the J segment 5 bases; nucleotides outside the gene matches: 10. In DNA form, the CDR3 reads TGCGCCAGCGGTTCGGAACAGGGGGTATATGGCTACACCTTC. It is translated as CASGSEQGVYGYTF.

The table lists this clonotype with many counts. The rearrangement links TRBV7-9 to TRBJ2-2, with 15 bases aligning to TRBD2. The CDR3 sequence is 18 residues long. The germline CDR1 and CDR2 sequences are SEHNR and FQNEAQ (reference sequence). With V trimmed by 2 bases and J by 3 bases, 4 bases remained unmatched. The CDR3 nucleotides read TGTGCCAGCAGCTTATCTGGACTAGCGGGAGGGTACACCGGGGAGCTGTTTTTT. It is translated as CASSLSGLAGGYTGELFF.

By sample fraction, this clonotype is medium-sized. The chain uses TRBV4-3 and TRBJ2-2; TRBD2 aligns across 11 bases. Germline CDR1 LGHNA, CDR2 YSLEER. The trim removed 3 bases at V and 2 bases at J, leaving 5 bases unmatched. The CDR3 is 17 amino acids. The CDR3 region is CASSQAGTSGNTGELFF. The DNA for the CDR3 is TGCGCCAGCAGCCAGGCCGGGACTAGCGGCAACACCGGGGAGCTGTTTTTT.

This clonotype came up many times. The rearrangement links TRBV18 to TRBJ1-1; 8 nucleotides align to TRBD1. Germline loops: CDR1 KGHSH, CDR2 LQKENI. J lost 0 bases, V lost 5 bases, and 5 bases had no gene match. The CDR3 totals 15 residues. CDR3 bases: TGTGCCAGCTCAGGACAGGGAGGGATGAACACTGAAGCTTTCTTT. Its translation: CASSGQGGMNTEAFF. Filled out from reference TRBV18 and TRBJ1-1, the complete variable domain reads NAGVMQNPRHLVRRRGQEARLRCSPMKGHSHVYWYRQLPEEGLKFMVYLQKENIIDESGMPKERFSAEFPKEGPSILRIQQVVRGDSAAYFCASSGQGGMNTEAFFGQGTRLTVV.

This clonotype occurred many times. V usage is TRBV12-3 or TRBV12-4 and J usage is TRBJ1-2; 8 bases map to TRBD1. The CDR3 length is 14 residues. Trimming at V came to 7 bases and at J to 8 bases, leaving 12 bases not matched to a gene. Here the CDR3 DNA reads TGTGCCAGCACCCCACAGGGGGTCGCGAGAGGCTACACCTTC. Its translation is CASTPQGVARGYTF.

This clonotype was observed many times. The gene calls are TRBV20-1 and TRBJ1-5; D is perhaps TRBD1 (5 bases). The CDR3 consists of 12 residues. V was shortened by 4 bases and J by 7 bases, with 11 bases between the two germline ends. The germline V gene has CDR1 DFQATT and CDR2 SNEGSKA (reference sequence). The CDR3 is CSANAGRQPQHF. DNA for the CDR3: TGCAGTGCTAATGCAGGGCGACAGCCCCAGCATTTT.

Ten or more counts support this clonotype. The chain links TRBV20-1 to TRBJ2-1, with TRBD1 matching 7 bases. The germline V gene has CDR1 DFQATT and CDR2 SNEGSKA (reference sequence). Germline trimming cut 0 bases from V and 8 bases from J; bases unmatched to any gene: 4. The CDR3 is 13 residues long. The CDR3 loop reads CSARETGYYEQFF. In DNA, the CDR3 is TGCAGTGCTAGAGAGACAGGGTATTATGAGCAGTTCTTC.

This clonotype was recorded at least ten times. The V gene is TRBV11-2, the J gene TRBJ2-7; D could derive from TRBD1 or TRBD2 (5 bases each). The CDR3 has 15 residues. Between the trimmed V and J ends, which lost 5 bases and 2 bases, there was a span of 16 bases. Germline values: CDR1 SGHAT, CDR2 FQNNGV. Written as DNA, the CDR3 is TGTGCCAGCAGCCTTCTAGCAGGGTCCCCCTACGAGCAGTACTTC. Translating it yields CASSLLAGSPYEQYF. Variable domain in full (rest from reference TRBV11-2 and TRBJ2-7): EAGVAQSPRYKIIEKRQSVAFWCNPISGHATLYWYQQILGQGPKLLIQFQNNGVVDDSQLPKDRFSAERLKGVDSTLKIQPAKLEDSAVYLCASSLLAGSPYEQYFGPGTRLTVT.

Ten or more counts support this clonotype. This sequence joins TRBV29-1 and TRBJ2-2; D remains unclear. This CDR3 contains 14 residues. Deletions cut 1 base from V and 5 bases from J, with 11 bases between. Germline V gives CDR1 SQVTM, CDR2 ANQGSEA. CDR3 loop: CSVEGGSETGELFF. DNA for the CDR3: TGCAGCGTTGAAGGAGGCAGCGAGACCGGGGAGCTGTTTTTT.

This clonotype was recorded many times. The chain joins TRBV28 to TRBJ2-1; a possible D gene is TRBD1 (6 bases). The V end lost 6 bases, the J end lost 0 bases, and 18 bases lay between the germline ends. From germline, CDR1 is MDHEN and CDR2 SYDVKM. The CDR3 spans 17 residues. The CDR3 loop reads CASSLGRTEISYNEQFF. The CDR3 nucleotides are TGTGCCAGCAGCCTGGGGCGGACAGAAATCTCCTACAATGAGCAGTTCTTC.

This clonotype counts as medium-sized (0.01 to 0.1%). This chain uses TRBV29-1 with TRBJ2-1, with 14 bases aligning to TRBD2. CDR3 size: 14 residues. CDR1 and CDR2 from the germline V gene are SQVTM and ANQGSEA. The trim removed 6 bases at V and 4 bases at J, leaving 2 bases unmatched. The CDR3 region is CSVGTSGGYNEQFF. CDR3 bases: TGCAGCGTGGGGACTAGCGGGGGTTACAATGAGCAGTTCTTC.

This clonotype has at least ten counts. The CDR3 DNA is TGCGCCAGCAGCACCGGACAGGGAGTCACAGATACGCAGTATTTT. Translating it yields CASSTGQGVTDTQYF. The chain uses TRBV5-1 and TRBJ2-3, with 8 positions matching TRBD1. The CDR3 has 15 amino acids. V lost 4 bases and J lost 2; bases outside the gene matches: 6. Germline CDR1 reads SGHRS; CDR2 reads YFSETQ.